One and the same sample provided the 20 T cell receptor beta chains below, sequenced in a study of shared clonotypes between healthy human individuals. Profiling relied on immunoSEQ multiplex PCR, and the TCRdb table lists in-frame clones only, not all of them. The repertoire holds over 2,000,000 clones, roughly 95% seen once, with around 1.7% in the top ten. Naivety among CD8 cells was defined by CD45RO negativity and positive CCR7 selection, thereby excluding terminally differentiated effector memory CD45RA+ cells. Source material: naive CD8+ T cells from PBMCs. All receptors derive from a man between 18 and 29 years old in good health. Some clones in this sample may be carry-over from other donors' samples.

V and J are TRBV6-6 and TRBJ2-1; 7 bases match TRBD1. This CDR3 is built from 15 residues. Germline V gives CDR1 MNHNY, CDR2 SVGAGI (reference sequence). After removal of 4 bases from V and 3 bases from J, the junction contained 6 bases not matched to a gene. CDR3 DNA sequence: TGTGCCAGCAGTTTCCGACAGGGCGACTACAATGAGCAGTTCTTC. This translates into CASSFRQGDYNEQFF.

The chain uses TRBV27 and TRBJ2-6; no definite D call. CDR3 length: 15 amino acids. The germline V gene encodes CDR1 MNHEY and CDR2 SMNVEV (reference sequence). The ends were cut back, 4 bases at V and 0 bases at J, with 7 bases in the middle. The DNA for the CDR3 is TGTGCCAGCAGTTCGCCAGGCTCTGGGGCCAACGTCCTGACTTTC. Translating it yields CASSSPGSGANVLTF.

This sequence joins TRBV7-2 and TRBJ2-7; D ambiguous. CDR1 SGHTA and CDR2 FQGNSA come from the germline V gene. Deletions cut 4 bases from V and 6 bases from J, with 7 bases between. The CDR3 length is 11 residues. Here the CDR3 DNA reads TGTGCCAGCAGCTCCGGCCGCGAGCAGTACTTC. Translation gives CASSSGREQYF.

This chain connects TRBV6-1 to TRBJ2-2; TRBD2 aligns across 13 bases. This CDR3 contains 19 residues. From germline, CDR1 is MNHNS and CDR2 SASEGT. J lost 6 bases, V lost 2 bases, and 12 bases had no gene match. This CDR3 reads CASSERRTSGRGWAGELFF. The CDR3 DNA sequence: TGTGCCAGCAGTGAACGACGGACTAGCGGGAGAGGTTGGGCCGGGGAGCTGTTTTTT.

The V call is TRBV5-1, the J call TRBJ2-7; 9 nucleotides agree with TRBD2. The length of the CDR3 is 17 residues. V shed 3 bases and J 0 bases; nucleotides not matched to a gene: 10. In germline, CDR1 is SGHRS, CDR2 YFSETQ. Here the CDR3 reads CASSSGNSGGSSYEQYF. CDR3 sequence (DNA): TGCGCCAGCAGCTCCGGAAATAGCGGGGGAAGCTCCTACGAGCAGTACTTC.

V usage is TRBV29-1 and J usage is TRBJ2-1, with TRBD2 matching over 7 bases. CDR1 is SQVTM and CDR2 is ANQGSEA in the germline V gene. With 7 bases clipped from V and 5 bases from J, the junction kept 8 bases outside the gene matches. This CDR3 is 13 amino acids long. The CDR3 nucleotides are TGCAGCGCCACTCTGGGACTAAACAATGAGCAGTTCTTC. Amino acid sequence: CSATLGLNNEQFF.

The CDR3 DNA follows: TGTGCCAGTAGTATGAACAGGGAAGGCGAAAATGAAAAACTGTTTTTT. Translated, it gives CASSMNREGENEKLFF. This chain uses TRBV19 with TRBJ1-4; possible D gene TRBD1, 6 bases. CDR1 LNHDA and CDR2 SQIVND come from the germline V gene (reference sequence). The CDR3 contains 16 residues. The V end was cut by 3 bases, the J end by 5 bases, with 16 bases between.

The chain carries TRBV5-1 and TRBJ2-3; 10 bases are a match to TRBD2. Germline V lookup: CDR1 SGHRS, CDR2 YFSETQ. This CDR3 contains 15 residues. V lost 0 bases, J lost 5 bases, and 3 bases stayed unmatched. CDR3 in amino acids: CASSLEAGGIDTQYF. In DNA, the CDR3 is TGCGCCAGCAGCTTGGAAGCGGGAGGGATAGATACGCAGTATTTT.

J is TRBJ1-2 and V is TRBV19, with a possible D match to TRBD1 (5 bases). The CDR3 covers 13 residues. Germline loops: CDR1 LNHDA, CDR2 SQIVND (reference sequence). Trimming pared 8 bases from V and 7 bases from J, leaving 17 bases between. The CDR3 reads CASSQSTGIGYTF. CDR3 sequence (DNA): TGTGCCAGTTCCCAATCAACAGGTATTGGCTACACCTTC.

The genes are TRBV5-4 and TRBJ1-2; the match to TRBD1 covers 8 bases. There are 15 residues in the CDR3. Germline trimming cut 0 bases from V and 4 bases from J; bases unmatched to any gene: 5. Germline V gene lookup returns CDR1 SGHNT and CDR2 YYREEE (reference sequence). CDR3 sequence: CASSLGRQGSYGYTF. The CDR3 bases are TGTGCCAGCAGCTTGGGTAGACAGGGGTCCTATGGCTACACCTTC.

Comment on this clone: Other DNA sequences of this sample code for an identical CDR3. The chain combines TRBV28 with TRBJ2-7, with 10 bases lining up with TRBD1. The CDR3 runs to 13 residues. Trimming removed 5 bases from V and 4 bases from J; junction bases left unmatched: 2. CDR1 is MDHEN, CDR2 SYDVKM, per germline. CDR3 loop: CASSGDRGYEQYF. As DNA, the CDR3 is TGTGCCAGCAGTGGGGACAGGGGTTACGAGCAGTACTTC.

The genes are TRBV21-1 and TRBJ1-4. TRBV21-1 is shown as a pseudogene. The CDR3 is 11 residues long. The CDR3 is CASTYGEKLFF. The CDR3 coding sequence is TGTGCCAGCACTTATGGGGAAAAACTGTTTTTT.

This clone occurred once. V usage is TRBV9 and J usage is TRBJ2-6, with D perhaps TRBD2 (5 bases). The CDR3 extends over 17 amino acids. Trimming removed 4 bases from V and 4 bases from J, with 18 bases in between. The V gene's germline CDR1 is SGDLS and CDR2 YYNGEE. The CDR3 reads CASSPLEGWTGANVLTF. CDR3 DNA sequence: TGTGCCAGCAGCCCACTTGAGGGTTGGACCGGGGCCAACGTCCTGACTTTC.

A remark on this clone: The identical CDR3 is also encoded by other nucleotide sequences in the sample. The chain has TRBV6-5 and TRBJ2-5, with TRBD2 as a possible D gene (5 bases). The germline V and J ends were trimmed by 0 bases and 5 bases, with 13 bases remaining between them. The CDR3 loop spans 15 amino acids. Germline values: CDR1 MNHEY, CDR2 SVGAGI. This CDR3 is CASSYSNRGGETQYF. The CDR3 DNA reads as TGTGCCAGCAGTTACTCGAATCGGGGTGGGGAGACCCAGTACTTC.

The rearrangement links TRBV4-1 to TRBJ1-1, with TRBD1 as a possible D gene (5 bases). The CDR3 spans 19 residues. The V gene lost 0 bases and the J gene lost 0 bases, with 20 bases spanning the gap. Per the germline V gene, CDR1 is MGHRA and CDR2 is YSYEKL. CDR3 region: CASSQDSISGPLMNTEAFF. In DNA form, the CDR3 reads TGCGCCAGCAGCCAAGATAGTATCTCGGGACCCCTCATGAACACTGAAGCTTTCTTT.

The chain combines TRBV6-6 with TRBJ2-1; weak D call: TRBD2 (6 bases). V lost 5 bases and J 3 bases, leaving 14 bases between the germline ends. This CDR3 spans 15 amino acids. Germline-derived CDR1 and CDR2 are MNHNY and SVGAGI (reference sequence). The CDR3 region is CASSPGLYIYNEQFF. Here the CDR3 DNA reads TGTGCCAGCAGTCCGGGACTCTACATCTACAATGAGCAGTTCTTC.

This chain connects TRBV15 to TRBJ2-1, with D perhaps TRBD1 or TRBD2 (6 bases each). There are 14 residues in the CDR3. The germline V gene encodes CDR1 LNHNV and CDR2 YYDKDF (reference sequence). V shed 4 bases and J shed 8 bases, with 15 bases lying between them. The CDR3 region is CATSTRGLVHEQFF. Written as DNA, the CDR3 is TGTGCCACCAGCACACGGGGGCTTGTCCATGAGCAGTTCTTC.

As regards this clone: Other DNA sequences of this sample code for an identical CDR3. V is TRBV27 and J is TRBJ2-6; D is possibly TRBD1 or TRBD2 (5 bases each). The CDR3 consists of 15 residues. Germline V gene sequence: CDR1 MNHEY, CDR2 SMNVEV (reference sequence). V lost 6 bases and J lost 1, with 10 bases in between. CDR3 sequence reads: CASRRGVSGANVLTF. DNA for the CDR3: TGTGCCAGCAGACGAGGGGTGTCTGGGGCCAACGTCCTGACTTTC.

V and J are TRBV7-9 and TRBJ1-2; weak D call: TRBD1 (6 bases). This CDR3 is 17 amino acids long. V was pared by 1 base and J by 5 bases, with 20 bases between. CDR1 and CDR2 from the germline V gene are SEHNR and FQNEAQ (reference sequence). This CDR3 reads CASSLDLQGTFGYGYTF. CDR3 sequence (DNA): TGTGCCAGCAGCTTAGACCTACAGGGTACCTTCGGGTATGGCTACACCTTC.

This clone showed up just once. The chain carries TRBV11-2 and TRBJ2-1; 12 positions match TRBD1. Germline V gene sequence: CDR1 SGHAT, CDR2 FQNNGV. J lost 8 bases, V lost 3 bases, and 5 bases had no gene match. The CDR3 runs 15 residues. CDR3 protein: CASSLPGQGADEQFF. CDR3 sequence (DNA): TGTGCCAGCAGCTTGCCGGGACAGGGGGCCGATGAGCAGTTCTTC.